This is a list of T cell receptor beta chains from one sample in a study of cytomegalovirus exposure and HLA in healthy donors. Sequencing used immunoSEQ multiplex PCR; TCRdb keeps in-frame clones, though not all of them. The sample shows some 140,000 clones, around 81% of them seen only once. Sequencing was performed on PBMCs. These receptors all stem from a woman in her thirties or forties in good health and CMV-seropositive. Both conserved end residues are part of each CDR3. A D gene is named only where the DNA matches it firmly. Some rows have no size entry. The others give once, few or many, or a class for an expanded clone.

D gene	clone size	J gene	V gene	CDR3 DNA	CDR3 protein
NA	NA	TRBJ2-5	TRBV29-1	TGCAGCGTTGATGGGCAGGTCAACGTCGACTTC	CSVDGQVNVDF
NA	NA	TRBJ1-2	TRBV6-1	TGTGCCAGCACCAGAGGGGGTTATACTAACTATGGCTACACCTTC	CASTRGGYTNYGYTF
TRBD1	NA	TRBJ1-2	TRBV27	TGTGCCAGCAGCGCGCAGGGGGGCTATGGCTACACCTTC	CASSAQGGYGYTF
NA	NA	TRBJ2-3	TRBV7-6	TGTGCCAGCAGCCCCATCACAGATACGCAGTATTTT	CASSPITDTQYF
TRBD2	NA	TRBJ2-7	TRBV27	TGTGCCAGCAAGGGAGGGGCTAGCGGCTCCTACGAGCAGTACTTC	CASKGGASGSYEQYF
TRBD1	NA	TRBJ1-4	TRBV28	TGTGCCAGCAGAGACAGGGGGCTTAATGAAAAACTGTTTTTT	CASRDRGLNEKLFF
NA	NA	TRBJ2-7	TRBV5-6	TGTGCCAGCAGCTTGGAAGGGAGGTTCCGCTCCTACGAGCAGTACTTC	CASSLEGRFRSYEQYF
NA	NA	TRBJ2-3	TRBV15	TGTGCCACCAGCCGGGGCGGGGTTGGACCAAACACAGATACGCAGTATTTT	CATSRGGVGPNTDTQYF
NA	NA	TRBJ2-1	TRBV19	TGTGCCAGCAGCAATGAGCAGTTCTTC	CASSNEQFF
TRBD1	NA	TRBJ1-1	TRBV19	TGTGCCAGTCGCCTATCTACAGGGGATCCCACTGAAGCTTTCTTT	CASRLSTGDPTEAFF
TRBD1	few	TRBJ2-7	TRBV30	TGTGCCTGGCTTCCGGGACAGGGATCCTACGAGCAGTACTTC	CAWLPGQGSYEQYF
TRBD2	NA	TRBJ2-7	TRBV5-4	TGTGCCAGCAGCCCGGGCGCGGGAGGGATCTACGAGCAGTACTTC	CASSPGAGGIYEQYF
NA	NA	TRBJ2-5	TRBV6-6	TGTGCCAGCAGCCCCGGGACATACCAAGAGACCCAGTACTTC	CASSPGTYQETQYF
NA	NA	TRBJ1-2	TRBV11-2	TGTGCCAGCAGCGGCGCGGATGGCTACACCTTC	CASSGADGYTF
TRBD2	NA	TRBJ2-2	TRBV5-4	TGTGCCAGCAGCCCGGCCCCCGGGAGGGCCTCCGGGGAGCTGTTTTTT	CASSPAPGRASGELFF
TRBD2	NA	TRBJ2-1	TRBV29-1	TGCAGCGTTGAAGTGGTAGCGGGAGGGCCGAGTGAGCAGTTCTTC	CSVEVVAGGPSEQFF
NA	NA	TRBJ2-7	TRBV2	TGTGCCAGCGGCTTCAATACGGGGGGCTCCGAGCAGTACTTC	CASGFNTGGSEQYF
NA	NA	TRBJ2-3	TRBV5-1	TGCGCCAGCAGCTACCGGGACTTCACAGATACGCAGTATTTT	CASSYRDFTDTQYF
NA	few	TRBJ2-7	TRBV7-3	TGTGCCAGCAGCTCACTCCACTCCTACGAGCAGTACTTC	CASSSLHSYEQYF
TRBD1	NA	TRBJ1-2	TRBV28	TGTGCCAGCAGTTTAAAGAGACAGGGAAGTGGCTACACCTTC	CASSLKRQGSGYTF
NA	once	TRBJ1-1	TRBV10-3	TGTGCCATCAGTGGGTGGGGGGAACCGAACACTGAAGCTTTCTTT	CAISGWGEPNTEAFF
NA	NA	TRBJ2-7	TRBV25-1	TGTGCCAGCTCCCGCGGAGCAGCGGGTCGATACGAGCAGTACTTC	CASSRGAAGRYEQYF
TRBD2	NA	TRBJ2-3	TRBV7-9	TGTGCCAGCAGCTTAGGACTAGCGACTAGCACAGATACGCAGTATTTT	CASSLGLATSTDTQYF
TRBD1	NA	TRBJ1-2	TRBV27	TGTGCCAGCAGTCCCTTGGGACAGGGGGCTAATGGCTACACCTTC	CASSPLGQGANGYTF
NA	once	TRBJ1-3	TRBV7-9	TGTGCCAGCCGACCGGCAGGCCGCTCTGGAAACACCATATATTTT	CASRPAGRSGNTIYF
TRBD2	NA	TRBJ2-7	TRBV10-1	TGCGCCAGCAGTGAGTTACTAGCGGGAGCGGGCCACGAGCAGTACTTC	CASSELLAGAGHEQYF
TRBD2	NA	TRBJ2-5	TRBV7-9	TGTGCCAGCAGCTTAACAGCGGGAACAGAGACCCAGTACTTC	CASSLTAGTETQYF
TRBD2	NA	TRBJ2-1	TRBV7-2	TGTGCCAGCAGTATTTGGCTAGCGGGAAACAATGAGCAGTTCTTC	CASSIWLAGNNEQFF
NA	NA	TRBJ2-5	TRBV11-3	TGTGCCAGCAGCCCTCCGGGGGAGCAGAGGGAGACCCAGTACTTC	CASSPPGEQRETQYF